Below are 20 T cell receptor beta chains sequenced from a single sample in a study of CD8+CD57+ T cells in acquired aplastic anemia. All patients picked for sequencing had shown, by flow cytometry, an expansion of CD8+CD57+ cells. Genomic DNA constituted the template upon which TCR beta VDJ and CDR3 profiling was performed. TCRdb re-called the reads through MiXCR, storing one row per CDR3 protein. The table lists roughly 250,000 distinct CDR3 sequences, 82% of them singletons. Sequencing input: sorted CD4+, CD8+, or CD8+CD57+ T cells (not recorded which) from PBMCs. The receptor set was obtained from a human donor with aplastic anemia.

The CDR3 region is CSARPTGGHEQYF. CDR3 sequence (DNA): TGCAGTGCTAGACCGACAGGGGGCCACGAGCAGTACTTC. The V and J genes are TRBV20-1 and TRBJ2-7; the match to TRBD1 covers 10 bases. Germline V gives CDR1 DFQATT, CDR2 SNEGSKA (reference sequence). The ends lost 2 bases at V and 5 bases at J; junction bases unmatched: 3. This CDR3 is built from 13 residues.

This clonotype showed up just once. The conserved final phenylalanine or tryptophan is absent from the CDR3, which likely points to a read error. It is unclear where the CDR3 begins or ends on the DNA, so no DNA is shown, and the CDR3 is as TCRdb lists it. The chain is built from TRBV10-3 and TRBJ1-4. The germline V gene encodes CDR1 ENHRY and CDR2 SYGVKD. Inclusive of both ends, the CDR3 amounts to 17 amino acids. The CDR3 reads CAISESGTKITDYTFGL.

The chain employs TRBV6-1 and TRBJ1-1; D is uncertain. The V gene's germline CDR1 is MNHNS and CDR2 SASEGT. This CDR3 contains 14 residues. V was trimmed by 7 bases and J by 5 bases, leaving 17 bases between them. This CDR3 is CASKKGAEWTEAFF. CDR3 DNA: TGTGCCAGCAAGAAGGGTGCGGAGTGGACTGAAGCTTTCTTT.

As for this clonotype: A read error is likely, as this CDR3 ends without the conserved phenylalanine or tryptophan. The DNA is omitted, as the CDR3 cannot be located on it reliably, and the CDR3 follows TCRdb's listing. The chain joins TRBV7-9 to TRBJ2-3; the D call of TRBD1 is as the table states it, not checked on the DNA. The germline gives CDR1 SEHNR, CDR2 FQNEAQ (reference sequence). The CDR3 is made up of 12 amino acids, end residues included. CDR3 region: CASSFRRSRGYD.

The chain combines TRBV15 with TRBJ2-1; D tentatively reads TRBD1 or TRBD2 (5 bases each). The CDR3 consists of 15 residues. CDR1 and CDR2 (germline): LNHNV, YYDKDF (reference sequence). Trimming took off 5 bases at V and 5 bases at J, with 16 bases between the two ends. CDR3 protein: CATSPARGANNEQFF. In DNA, the CDR3 is TGTGCCACCAGCCCCGCTAGGGGAGCCAACAATGAGCAGTTCTTC.

Comment on this clonotype: Its ends do not fully match the called genes, so a read error is possible. V and J are TRBV7-3 and TRBJ2-3; 9 bases are a match to TRBD2. Germline CDR1 SGHTA, CDR2 FQGTGA. This CDR3 has 14 amino acids. The CDR3 sequence is CASSLAKRGDTKDF. CDR3 bases: TGTGCCAGCAGCTTAGCGAAGCGGGGGGACACCAAGGATTTT.

With regard to this clonotype: At one boundary the junction diverges from the germline segment, which might be a read error. This rearrangement joins TRBV7-8 to TRBJ2-3, with 8 bases fitting TRBD2. CDR1 SGHVS and CDR2 FQNEAQ come from the germline V gene. The length of the CDR3 is 14 residues. The CDR3 DNA sequence: TGTGCCAGCAGCTTTGCGGGAGGTGGGGCTACGCAGTCTTTT. This translates into CASSFAGGGATQSF.

Written as DNA, the CDR3 is TGTGCCAGTAGTATGGGGGGGGACAGCCGCAATCAGCCCCAGCATTTT. Protein product: CASSMGGDSRNQPQHF. The rearrangement uses TRBV19 and TRBJ1-5; the match to TRBD1 covers 7 bases. The CDR3 loop spans 16 amino acids. Germline V gives CDR1 LNHDA, CDR2 SQIVND (reference sequence). The J segment lost 2 bases and the V segment lost 3 bases, leaving 7 bases of the junction unmatched.

V and J are TRBV11-1 and TRBJ2-7; D is uncertain. CDR1 is SGHAT and CDR2 is FQDESV in the germline V gene (reference sequence). The CDR3 spans 13 residues. V shed 1 base and J shed 5 bases, with 9 bases lying between them. The CDR3 DNA follows: TGTGCCAGCAGCTTAGATATGACCGACGAGCAGTACGTC. It codes for CASSLDMTDEQYV.

Details on this clonotype: Sequence at one end of the junction differs from germline and may be a read error. The chain is built from TRBV7-8 and TRBJ2-6, with D perhaps TRBD1 or TRBD2 (5 bases each). This CDR3 region has 15 residues. Germline-derived CDR1 and CDR2 are SGHVS and FQNEAQ. CDR3 residues: CASSHLPDGAALLTF. The CDR3 DNA reads as TGTGCCAGCAGCCATCTTCCAGACGGGGCCGCCCTCCTCACTTTC.

The V gene is TRBV7-9, the J gene TRBJ2-1, with D possibly called TRBD1 or TRBD2 (5 bases each). Germline V gene data show CDR1 as SEHNR and CDR2 as FQNEAQ (reference sequence). V was trimmed by 3 bases and J by 15 bases, leaving 27 bases between them. CDR3 size: 16 residues. This chain's CDR3 is CASSFQRSEGSDVLFF. For the CDR3, the DNA is TGTGCCAGCAGCTTTCAAAGGAGCGAGGGGAGCGATGTGCTGTTCTTC.

This clonotype occurred many times. The chain joins TRBV5-1 to TRBJ2-5; D gene unclear. With 2 bases removed from V and 3 bases from J, the gap between germline ends came to 8 bases. The CDR3 is made up of 13 amino acids. Germline V gene lookup returns CDR1 SGHRS and CDR2 YFSETQ. The CDR3 sequence is CASSFPGKETQYF. The CDR3 DNA reads TGCGCCAGCAGCTTTCCGGGCAAAGAGACCCAGTACTTC.

This chain links TRBV19 with TRBJ2-1; a weak D match, TRBD1 (5 bases). Germline CDR1 is LNHDA and CDR2 is SQIVND (reference sequence). V lost 5 bases to trimming and J lost 6 bases, with 17 bases between them. There are 15 residues in the CDR3. The chain's CDR3 is CASSGTRGSSNEQFF. CDR3 DNA sequence: TGTGCCAGTAGTGGAACAAGGGGTTCTTCCAATGAGCAGTTCTTC. Together with reference TRBV19 and TRBJ2-1, the CDR3 gives the full variable domain: DGGITQSPKYLFRKEGQNVTLSCEQNLNHDAMYWYRQDPGQGLRLIYYSQIVNDFQKGDIAEGYSVSREKKESFPLTVTSAQKNPTAFYLCASSGTRGSSNEQFFGPGTRLTVL.

Note on this clonotype: No conserved phenylalanine or tryptophan is present at the end of the CDR3, so a read error is the likely explanation. Because the CDR3's place on the DNA is in doubt, the DNA is left out and the CDR3 is given as listed by TCRdb. The chain carries TRBV7-9 and TRBJ2-3; TRBD1 is the table's D call and was not checked against the DNA. The germline V gene encodes CDR1 SEHNR and CDR2 FQNEAQ (reference sequence). The CDR3 totals 13 residues, both ends included. The CDR3 spells CASGFGGTDTKDV.

A remark on this clonotype: The CDR3 end shows no conserved phenylalanine or tryptophan, and so a read error is likely. The DNA is left out, because the CDR3 cannot be placed on it with certainty; the CDR3 is given as TCRdb lists it. This chain uses TRBV2 with TRBJ2-5; no DNA check was done on the table's D call, TRBD2. Including both end residues, the CDR3 is 15 amino acids long. The germline CDR1 and CDR2 sequences are SNHLY and FYNNEI. The CDR3 loop is CASSLAGTSDTQYFC.

The CDR3 nucleotides read TGCAGTGCTAGAGAAATAACAGGGTTTTACAATGAGCAGTTCTTC. Its translation: CSAREITGFYNEQFF. This chain connects TRBV20-1 to TRBJ2-1, with D possibly TRBD1 on 6 matching bases. The CDR3 totals 15 residues. The germline V and J ends were trimmed by 0 bases and 4 bases, with 13 bases remaining between them. CDR1 DFQATT and CDR2 SNEGSKA come from the germline V gene (reference sequence).

On this clonotype itself: Lacking the conserved final phenylalanine or tryptophan, this CDR3 likely reflects a read error. It is unclear where the CDR3 begins or ends on the DNA, so no DNA is shown, and the CDR3 is as TCRdb lists it. The CDR3: CASSVGSGEHYV. V usage is TRBV7-9 and J usage is TRBJ2-3; TRBD1, as called in the table, went unchecked against the DNA. Germline V CDR1 and CDR2: SEHNR, FQNEAQ (reference sequence). The CDR3 is 12 amino acids in total, end residues counted.

This clonotype was found once. The chain combines TRBV7-6 with TRBJ1-2, with D uncertain. This CDR3 region has 15 residues. The V gene's germline CDR1 is SGHVS and CDR2 FNYEAQ. Trimming shortened V by 4 bases and J by 13 bases, and 25 bases separated the two germline ends. CDR3 amino acids: CASSSMYQETQYSTF. CDR3 DNA: TGTGCCAGCAGCTCAATGTACCAAGAGACCCAGTACTCCACCTTC.

The V call is TRBV7-9, the J call TRBJ2-3; D may correspond to TRBD1 or TRBD2 (5 bases each). Trimming pared 5 bases from V and 10 bases from J, leaving 22 bases between. The CDR3 covers 15 residues. CDR1 SEHNR and CDR2 FQNEAQ come from the germline V gene (reference sequence). The CDR3 loop is CASSVGARSTDAQYF. CDR3 sequence (DNA): TGTGCCAGCAGCGTCGGGGCACGGAGCACCGATGCGCAGTATTTT.

This clonotype appeared a few times. V and J are TRBV24-1 and TRBJ2-3; D is perhaps TRBD1 or TRBD2 (6 bases each). V gave up 1 base and J gave up 0 bases, with 13 bases separating them. Germline loops: CDR1 KGHDR, CDR2 SFDVKD. CDR3 length: 17 residues. This chain's CDR3 is CATSDFRQGTSTDTQYF. CDR3 DNA sequence: TGTGCCACCAGTGATTTCCGGCAGGGGACTAGCACAGATACGCAGTATTTT.